This T cell receptor beta chain came from a study of blood T cell repertoires in COVID-19. As for the study in general: The study drew acute and convalescent COVID-19 samples from the United States, Italy and Spain.

The CDR3 totals 17 residues. CDR1 is SEHNR, CDR2 FQNEAQ, per germline (reference sequence). With 1 base clipped from V and 5 bases from J, the junction kept 12 bases outside the gene matches. The data were produced by immunoSEQ multiplex PCR, yet TCRdb's version contains in-frame clones alone and is incomplete. This sample carries 120,000 or so clones, roughly 88% of them seen once, and the ten largest clones take about 1.2%. V usage is TRBV7-9 and J usage is TRBJ2-7, with 9 bases that match TRBD2. Sample: peripheral blood. The sequence derives from a woman aged 80 or over with acute or convalescent COVID-19. The CDR3 is CASSLGFKGTSIDEQYF. Written as DNA, the CDR3 is TGTGCCAGCAGCTTAGGATTCAAGGGGACTAGCATCGACGAGCAGTACTTC.